This TCR beta chain comes out of a study of T-cell reconstitution after alpha-beta-depleted transplantation in children. A TCRbeta library incorporating unique molecular identifiers was prepared. TCRdb passed the PCR reads through MiXCR, listing each CDR3 protein once. The data contain 500,000 to 600,000 distinct CDR3 sequences, 15% to 20% of them seen just once; the ten biggest clones take up roughly 3.3%. The CDR3 has 16 amino acids. The germline CDR1 and CDR2 sequences are SGDLS and YYNGEE. Germline trimming cut 3 bases from V and 2 bases from J; bases unmatched to any gene: 8. The gene calls are TRBV9 and TRBJ2-3, with 8 nucleotides matching TRBD2. This sequence was found in a human donor who donated a stem cell graft to a child with acute lymphoblastic leukemia. The sample in question was PBMCs from the stem cell graft donor, obtained from the stem cell graft. The DNA of the CDR3 is TGTGCCAGCAGCGCAGATAGCGGGACCTTCACAGATACGCAGTATTTT. It is translated as CASSADSGTFTDTQYF. Variable domain in full (rest from reference TRBV9 and TRBJ2-3): DSGVTQTPKHLITATGQRVTLRCSPRSGDLSVYWYQQSLDQGLQFLIQYYNGEERAKGNILERFSAQQFPDLHSELNLSSLELGDSALYFCASSADSGTFTDTQYFGPGTRLTVL.